Listed below are T cell receptor beta chains from one sample, sequenced in a study of pediatric ulcerative colitis. Data came from immunoSEQ multiplex PCR; TCRdb stores just in-frame clones and leaves some out. The table records roughly 64,000 clones, roughly nine tenths of them present only once. The sample comprised blood. These receptors were taken from a boy younger than 18 with severe ulcerative colitis. CDR3s include the opening cysteine and the closing phenylalanine or tryptophan. The D gene is left open where the match is weak. Rows give clone size only sometimes, using once, few, many, or a class for an expanded clone.

abundance: .
v_gene: TRBV29-1
j_gene: TRBJ1-2
d_gene: .
len: 12
CDR3nt: TGCAGCGTCTACATGCCGCCCTATGGCTACACCTTC
CDR3aa: CSVYMPPYGYTF

abundance: .
v_gene: TRBV9
j_gene: TRBJ2-1
d_gene: .
len: 12
CDR3nt: TGTGCCAGCAGCGCTACTGGAAATGAGCAGTTCTTC
CDR3aa: CASSATGNEQFF

abundance: .
v_gene: TRBV7-2
j_gene: TRBJ2-3
d_gene: TRBD2
len: 15
CDR3nt: TGTGCCAGCAGCCGTACTAGCGGGACCACAGATACGCAGTATTTT
CDR3aa: CASSRTSGTTDTQYF

abundance: .
v_gene: TRBV13
j_gene: TRBJ2-7
d_gene: TRBD2
len: 13
CDR3nt: TGTGCCAGCAGCTCCGGGAGGACCTACGAGCAGTACTTC
CDR3aa: CASSSGRTYEQYF

abundance: .
v_gene: TRBV27
j_gene: TRBJ2-7
d_gene: TRBD1
len: 14
CDR3nt: TGTGCCAGCAGGACAGGGGGAGGGGTCTACGAGCAGTACTTC
CDR3aa: CASRTGGGVYEQYF

abundance: .
v_gene: TRBV30
j_gene: TRBJ1-1
d_gene: .
len: 13
CDR3nt: TGTGCCTGGAGGGGGGAACGGTACACTGAAGCTTTCTTT
CDR3aa: CAWRGERYTEAFF

abundance: .
v_gene: TRBV6-1
j_gene: TRBJ2-1
d_gene: .
len: 16
CDR3nt: TGTGCCAGCAGTGAACGACTCTCCGGAGCCTACAATGAGCAGTTCTTC
CDR3aa: CASSERLSGAYNEQFF

abundance: .
v_gene: TRBV9
j_gene: TRBJ2-2
d_gene: .
len: 14
CDR3nt: TGTGCCAGCAGCGTAGTGGTGAACACCGGGGAGCTGTTTTTT
CDR3aa: CASSVVVNTGELFF

abundance: once
v_gene: TRBV4-2
j_gene: TRBJ2-1
d_gene: TRBD2
len: 19
CDR3nt: TGTGCCAGCAGCCAAGGAACGGCCAAGGGACTAGCGGCCTACAATGAGCAGTTCTTC
CDR3aa: CASSQGTAKGLAAYNEQFF

abundance: .
v_gene: TRBV11-3
j_gene: TRBJ1-1
d_gene: .
len: 12
CDR3nt: TGTGCCAGCAGCTCCCCTAGGGCAGAAGCTTTCTTT
CDR3aa: CASSSPRAEAFF